The rows below give T cell receptor beta chains drawn from one sample of a study of CD8 T cells in ankylosing spondylitis. Via MiXCR, TCRdb re-called the 5' RACE reads, giving one row per CDR3 protein. Among under 250,000 distinct CDR3 sequences, roughly 32% were seen once, and the ten largest hold about 4.2%. Source material: blood, either unsorted or a sorted T cell fraction (not recorded which). The receptor set was obtained from a male donor with ankylosing spondylitis or in good health (not recorded which). The CDR3 runs from the conserved cysteine through the conserved F or W. D genes are given only for firm matches. Expanded clones get a size class; other rows say once, few or many, or leave the size out.

TRBV7-8	TRBJ1-3	TRBD1	NA	CASSPGGTYSGNTIYF	TGTGCCAGCAGCCCAGGGGGGACTTACTCTGGAAACACCATATATTTT
TRBV20-1	TRBJ2-7	NA	many	CSAYRTETYEQYF	TGCAGTGCTTACCGGACAGAAACCTACGAGCAGTACTTC
TRBV10-3	TRBJ2-1	TRBD2	NA	CAISESRTGGLFYEQFF	TGTGCCATCAGTGAGTCCCGCACGGGGGGGCTATTTTATGAGCAGTTCTTC
TRBV6-1	TRBJ2-1	TRBD1	NA	CASSRGQGSYNEQFF	TGTGCCAGCAGCAGGGGGCAAGGCTCCTACAATGAGCAGTTCTTC
TRBV7-8	TRBJ1-5	TRBD1	few	CASSAWTGSNQPQHF	TGTGCCAGCAGCGCTTGGACAGGGTCTAATCAGCCCCAGCATTTT
TRBV5-6	TRBJ2-5	TRBD2	NA	CASSAATSGGYQETQYF	TGTGCCAGCAGCGCGGCGACTAGCGGGGGGTACCAAGAGACCCAGTACTTC
TRBV7-6	TRBJ2-7	TRBD1	many	CASSTTGYEQYF	TGTGCCAGCAGCACGACAGGGTACGAGCAGTACTTC
TRBV12-3/TRBV12-4	TRBJ2-1	NA	few	CASTDYYNEQFF	TGTGCCAGCACGGACTACTACAATGAGCAGTTCTTC
TRBV29-1	TRBJ2-5	TRBD2	few	CSVELAGSIYQETQYF	TGCAGCGTTGAACTAGCGGGGAGCATATATCAAGAGACCCAGTACTTC
TRBV5-1	TRBJ2-2	NA	NA	CASSAAIRAGTGELFF	TGCGCCAGCAGCGCAGCAATCAGAGCAGGGACCGGGGAGCTGTTTTTT
TRBV4-2	TRBJ1-1	NA	NA	CASSQVGMGSLTEAFF	TGTGCCAGCAGCCAAGTAGGTATGGGCAGCCTCACTGAAGCTTTCTTT
TRBV5-6	TRBJ2-5	NA	NA	CASSLAPSSKETQYF	TGTGCCAGCAGCTTGGCCCCCTCCTCAAAAGAGACCCAGTACTTC
TRBV10-3	TRBJ2-1	TRBD2	once	CAITSGGREEQFF	TGTGCCATAACTAGCGGGGGAAGAGAGGAGCAGTTCTTC
TRBV20-1	TRBJ2-5	TRBD2	few	CCARRGSGGPGETQYF	TGCTGTGCTAGAAGGGGTAGCGGGGGGCCGGGGGAGACCCAGTACTTC
TRBV7-2	TRBJ2-1	TRBD2	NA	CASRYRTSGGHEQFF	TGTGCCAGCAGATATAGGACTAGCGGGGGCCATGAGCAGTTCTTC
TRBV10-2	TRBJ1-1	NA	NA	CASRTPNMNTEAFF	TGCGCCAGCCGCACCCCAAATATGAACACTGAAGCTTTCTTT
TRBV6-2/TRBV6-3	TRBJ2-5	NA	NA	CASQSTRVQETQYF	TGTGCCAGCCAAAGCACTAGGGTCCAAGAGACCCAGTACTTC
TRBV20-1	TRBJ1-6	NA	NA	CSARVQGPNSPLHF	TGCAGTGCTAGAGTCCAGGGGCCTAATTCACCCCTCCACTTT
TRBV7-2	TRBJ1-2	NA	few	CASSPTVYGYTF	TGTGCCAGCAGCCCCACCGTTTATGGCTACACCTTC
TRBV3-1	TRBJ2-7	NA	once	CASSQGGEYEQYF	TGTGCCAGCAGCCAAGGGGGGGAATACGAGCAGTACTTC
TRBV20-1	TRBJ1-3	NA	NA	CSARASLGRETGNTIYF	TGCAGTGCTAGGGCCTCGCTTGGGAGGGAAACTGGAAACACCATATATTTT
TRBV20-1	TRBJ2-7	NA	NA	CSAGERYEKQYF	TGCAGTGCAGGCGAAAGGTACGAAAAGCAGTACTTC
TRBV28	TRBJ2-1	NA	few	CASSLGSASRDEQFF	TGTGCCAGCAGTTTGGGCAGCGCCTCTCGGGATGAGCAGTTCTTC
TRBV10-3	TRBJ2-1	TRBD1	many	CAISAQGQGASYNEQFF	TGTGCCATCAGTGCCCAAGGACAGGGGGCTTCCTACAATGAGCAGTTCTTC
TRBV7-7	TRBJ2-1	NA	few	CASSWNRRYPLPSCNEQFF	TGTGCCAGCAGCTGGAACAGGAGGTACCCCTTACCTTCATGCAATGAGCAGTTCTTC
TRBV5-1	TRBJ1-1	NA	few	CASSLAYRQEAFF	TGCGCCAGCAGCTTGGCATACAGGCAGGAAGCTTTCTTT
TRBV5-1	TRBJ2-7	NA	NA	CARHRDTSYEQYF	TGCGCCAGACACCGGGACACCTCCTACGAGCAGTACTTC
TRBV20-1	TRBJ2-1	TRBD2	NA	CSAAPLAGARDEQFF	TGCAGTGCTGCCCCGCTAGCGGGGGCGAGGGATGAGCAGTTCTTC
TRBV5-1	TRBJ2-5	TRBD2	few	CASSPGLAWGMETQYF	TGCGCCAGCAGCCCAGGACTAGCGTGGGGAATGGAGACCCAGTACTTC
TRBV5-1	TRBJ2-2	TRBD1	once	CASSPSTGAGGELFF	TGCGCCAGCAGCCCGTCGACAGGGGCAGGAGGGGAGCTGTTTTTT
TRBV6-5	TRBJ1-3	NA	NA	CASSYSDSFGNTIYF	TGTGCCAGCAGTTACTCAGACAGCTTTGGAAACACCATATATTTT
TRBV9	TRBJ2-1	NA	few	CASSGLGGRDNEQFF	TGTGCCAGCAGCGGGTTAGGGGGGAGGGACAATGAGCAGTTCTTC
TRBV18	TRBJ2-7	NA	NA	CASSPVPAASYEQYF	TGTGCCAGCTCACCAGTCCCAGCTGCCTCCTACGAGCAGTACTTC
TRBV12-3/TRBV12-4	TRBJ2-5	NA	NA	CASSRPSNLETQYF	TGTGCCAGCAGCCGACCATCTAATTTAGAGACCCAGTACTTC
TRBV25-1	TRBJ1-2	NA	few	CASSPGGLGGGYTF	TGTGCCAGCAGCCCGGGCGGGCTGGGGGGCGGCTACACCTTC
TRBV20-1	TRBJ2-2	TRBD2	NA	CSARAPSGGRTGELFF	TGCAGTGCTAGAGCCCCTAGCGGGGGGAGGACCGGGGAGCTGTTTTTT
TRBV6-5	TRBJ2-1	TRBD2	few	CASSYSLAGAYNEQFF	TGTGCCAGCAGTTACTCGCTAGCGGGGGCCTACAATGAGCAGTTCTTC
TRBV10-3	TRBJ2-7	NA	few	CAISEFEGAYEQYF	TGTGCCATCAGTGAGTTCGAAGGAGCCTACGAGCAGTACTTC
TRBV6-5	TRBJ2-7	NA	few	CASSYGSGYEQYF	TGTGCCAGCAGTTACGGTTCAGGCTACGAGCAGTACTTC
TRBV4-1	TRBJ1-1	NA	NA	CASSQEGANTEAFF	TGCGCCAGCAGCCAAGAAGGGGCTAACACTGAAGCTTTCTTT
TRBV20-1	TRBJ1-1	NA	NA	CSARGTEPGTEAFF	TGCAGTGCTAGAGGGACGGAACCGGGAACTGAAGCTTTCTTT
TRBV12-3/TRBV12-4	TRBJ1-5	TRBD1	NA	CASSPGQRPQHF	TGTGCCAGCAGTCCGGGACAGCGGCCCCAGCATTTT
TRBV20-1	TRBJ2-3	NA	few	CSGRQVHTDTQYF	TGCAGTGGCCGACAGGTCCACACAGATACGCAGTATTTT
TRBV2	TRBJ1-4	NA	NA	CASSWTVYEKLFF	TGTGCCAGCAGTTGGACAGTCTATGAAAAACTGTTTTTT
TRBV10-3	TRBJ2-7	TRBD1	few	CAIGGDSYEQYF	TGTGCCATCGGTGGGGACAGCTACGAGCAGTACTTC
TRBV27	TRBJ1-1	NA	few	CASSLMGVNTEAFF	TGTGCCAGCAGTTTAATGGGAGTTAACACTGAAGCTTTCTTT
TRBV12-3/TRBV12-4	TRBJ2-2	NA	NA	CASSPQSTTGELFF	TGTGCCAGCAGTCCCCAGAGCACGACCGGGGAGCTGTTTTTT
TRBV10-3	TRBJ1-4	NA	NA	CAISATVYNEKLFF	TGTGCCATCAGTGCGACTGTTTATAATGAAAAACTGTTTTTT
TRBV29-1	TRBJ2-5	NA	NA	CSVTVVETQYF	TGCAGCGTTACAGTTGTGGAGACCCAGTACTTC
TRBV9	TRBJ2-2	TRBD1	few	CASSVLAGGSGELFF	TGTGCCAGCAGCGTATTGGCAGGGGGCAGTGGGGAGCTGTTTTTT
TRBV6-1	TRBJ2-6	NA	NA	CAIQVAGANVLTF	TGTGCCATACAGGTAGCTGGGGCCAACGTCCTGACTTTC
TRBV28	TRBJ2-1	NA	NA	CASSGRPVQGDEQFF	TGTGCCAGCAGCGGACGGCCCGTCCAGGGAGATGAGCAGTTCTTC
TRBV6-6	TRBJ2-3	TRBD2	few	CASTWTSEDTQYF	TGTGCCAGCACTTGGACTAGCGAAGATACGCAGTATTTT
TRBV20-1	TRBJ2-1	NA	many	CSASVGAREQFF	TGCAGTGCTAGTGTAGGGGCCCGAGAGCAGTTCTTC